These T cell receptor beta chains were read from a single sample in a study of cytomegalovirus exposure and HLA in healthy donors. Profiled with immunoSEQ multiplex PCR; TCRdb holds only in-frame clones, not every one. The sample consists of 150,000 to 200,000 clones, 75% to 85% of them appearing once. Sample: PBMCs. These receptors were taken from a woman aged 25 to 45 in good health and CMV-seropositive. Each CDR3 is given with its conserved first and last residue. A D gene is named only where the DNA matches it firmly.

>TRBV5-1|16|TRBJ1-4|NA
TGCGCCAGCAGCCAATCGGGACCCCTAAGCGGGGAAAAACTGTTTTTT
CASSQSGPLSGEKLFF
>TRBV5-1|17|TRBJ1-2|NA
TGCGCCAGCAGCCCGGACTCTTTGGGGGCGCAGGTCTATGGCTACACCTTC
CASSPDSLGAQVYGYTF
>TRBV11-3|14|TRBJ2-3|TRBD1
TGTGCCAGCAGTCGGGACAGGGGGACAGATACGCAGTATTTT
CASSRDRGTDTQYF
>TRBV7-9|15|TRBJ2-3|NA
TGTGCCAGCAGCCAAGGGGAATTTCTTGGAGATACGCAGTATTTT
CASSQGEFLGDTQYF
>TRBV19|13|TRBJ1-1|NA
TGTGCCAGTAGTATCGCGGGATCCACTGAAGCTTTCTTT
CASSIAGSTEAFF
>TRBV18|14|TRBJ2-7|NA
TGTGCCAGCTCACGAATACAGGGATCCTACGAGCAGTACTTC
CASSRIQGSYEQYF
>TRBV4-1|16|TRBJ1-4|TRBD1
TGCGCCAGCAGCCAAGCGACGACCAGGGGGAATGAAAAACTGTTTTTT
CASSQATTRGNEKLFF
>TRBV5-1|13|TRBJ2-5|NA
TGCGCCAGCAGCTTGGGAGAAACAGAGACCCAGTACTTC
CASSLGETETQYF
>TRBV13|16|TRBJ1-2|TRBD1
TGTGCCAGCAGCTTCAGGACCGGGACAGGGAACTATGGCTACACCTTC
CASSFRTGTGNYGYTF
>TRBV4-1|13|TRBJ2-7|TRBD2
TGCGCCAGCAGAACTAGCGGGAGCGCCGAGCAGTACTTC
CASRTSGSAEQYF
>TRBV10-3|16|TRBJ2-3|TRBD2
TGTGCCATCACCCCGACCGGGAGGGTAGACACAGATACGCAGTATTTT
CAITPTGRVDTDTQYF
>TRBV4-1|14|TRBJ2-1|TRBD2
TGCGCCAGCAGCTTGATAGCGGGTTACAATGAGCAGTTCTTC
CASSLIAGYNEQFF
>TRBV11-3|12|TRBJ2-7|NA
TGTGCCAGCAGCGTCTCGGGGAGGGAGCAGTACTTC
CASSVSGREQYF
>TRBV27|14|TRBJ2-5|TRBD2
TGTGCCAGCAGTTTCGGCGGGAGTAAAGAGACCCAGTACTTC
CASSFGGSKETQYF